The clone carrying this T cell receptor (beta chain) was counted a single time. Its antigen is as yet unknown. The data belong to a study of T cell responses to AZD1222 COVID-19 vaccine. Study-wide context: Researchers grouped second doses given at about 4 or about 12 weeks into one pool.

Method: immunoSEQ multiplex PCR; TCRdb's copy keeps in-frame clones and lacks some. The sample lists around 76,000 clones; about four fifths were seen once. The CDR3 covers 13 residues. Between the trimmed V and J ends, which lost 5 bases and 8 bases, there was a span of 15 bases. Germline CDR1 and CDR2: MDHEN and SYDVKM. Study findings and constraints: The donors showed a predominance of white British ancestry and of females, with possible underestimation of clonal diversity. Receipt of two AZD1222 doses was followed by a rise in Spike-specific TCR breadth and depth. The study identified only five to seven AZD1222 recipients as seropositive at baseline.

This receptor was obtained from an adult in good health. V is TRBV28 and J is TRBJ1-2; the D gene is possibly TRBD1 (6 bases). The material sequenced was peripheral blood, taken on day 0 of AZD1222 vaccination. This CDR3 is CASSSTGTRGYTF. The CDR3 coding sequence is TGTGCCAGCAGTAGTACCGGGACAAGGGGCTACACCTTC.